This T cell receptor (beta chain) was documented in a study of CD8+ T cells in alopecia areata. On the study more broadly: Treated patients received oral tofacitinib, 5 to 10 mg twice daily. Among treated patients, severity was scored by affected scalp area percentage. Overall study findings and caveats: Besides other cells, scalp samples also yield sequences of resident alphabeta T cells from normal skin. Persistence in scalp and blood during tofacitinib was observed for many expanded lesional clones.

Extraction of RNA preceded its reverse transcription into cDNA, which served as the sequencing template. Some clones are missing from TCRdb's copy, which holds only in-frame ones; the method was immunoSEQ multiplex PCR. The sample records more than 200,000 clones, around three fifths being singletons. Treatment in this sample: oral pan-JAK inhibitor, 5-10 mg twice daily. Note on this clone: The antigen remains undetermined.

J gave up 6 bases and V 1 base, and 4 bases lay outside the gene matches. The germline gives CDR1 SGDLS, CDR2 YYNGEE. The length of the CDR3 is 14 residues. The TCR originated in a human donor with alopecia areata. The input for sequencing was CD4+ T cells sorted from blood, taken at week 4, from a patient treated with tofacitinib. This sequence joins TRBV9 and TRBJ2-1, with 7 positions matching TRBD2. CDR3 in amino acids: CASSVTGGGNEQFF. In DNA form, the CDR3 reads TGTGCCAGCAGCGTAACGGGAGGAGGCAATGAGCAGTTCTTC.